This passage covers 31 T cell receptor beta chains from one sample sequenced in a study of cytomegalovirus exposure and HLA in healthy donors (dated by TCRdb to about 2017). Library preparation was by the immunoSEQ multiplex PCR assay. The multiplex PCR relied on a mix of 60 forward primers for TCR Vbeta segments and 13 reverse primers for TCR Jbeta segments. The clones in this table, taken by TCRdb from immuneACCESS, are in-frame only. Not every clone is retained; where verified, under half of the shortfall comes from an unresolved V gene, and the cause of the rest is unknown. The table of this sample itemizes about 190,000 clones. The biggest ten clones account for approximately 0.98% of the sample. Sequenced input: PBMCs. The receptors derive from a woman aged 25-40 years in good health and CMV-seropositive.

The CDR3 DNA reads as TGTGCCAGTAGTATCGGTTATAGCAATCAGCCCCAGCATTTT. Its translation: CASSIGYSNQPQHF. The gene calls are TRBV19 and TRBJ1-5; the D is unclear. Trimming cost V 3 bases and J 0 bases, with 6 bases left between them. CDR1 is LNHDA, CDR2 SQIVND, per germline (reference sequence). The CDR3 has 14 amino acids. Combining the CDR3 with reference TRBV19 and TRBJ1-5 gives the whole variable domain DGGITQSPKYLFRKEGQNVTLSCEQNLNHDAMYWYRQDPGQGLRLIYYSQIVNDFQKGDIAEGYSVSREKKESFPLTVTSAQKNPTAFYLCASSIGYSNQPQHFGDGTRLSIL.

Note on this clone: Within the sample, other DNA sequences also encode this same CDR3. The chain has TRBV6-5 and TRBJ2-3, with unresolved D. The V gene lost 0 bases and the J gene lost 6 bases, with 7 bases spanning the gap. This CDR3 region has 13 residues. Per germline, CDR1 MNHEY and CDR2 SVGAGI. In DNA form, the CDR3 reads TGTGCCAGCAGTTACTCTGGCAGGGATACGCAGTATTTT. It yields the protein CASSYSGRDTQYF.

CDR3 DNA: TGTGCCAGCGAGCCGTTGGGGAGGTTAGGCACCGGGGAGCTGTTTTTT. Protein sequence: CASEPLGRLGTGELFF. The rearrangement links TRBV2 to TRBJ2-2, with D possibly matching TRBD2 (6 bases). V was clipped by 8 bases and J by 4 bases, with 20 bases between them. The CDR3 sequence is 16 residues long. Germline-derived CDR1 and CDR2 are SNHLY and FYNNEI. Looking up the rest from reference TRBV2 and TRBJ2-2 gives the full variable domain: EPEVTQTPSHQVTQMGQEVILRCVPISNHLYFYWYRQILGQKVEFLVSFYNNEISEKSEIFDDQFSVERPDGSNFTLKIRSTKLEDSAMYFCASEPLGRLGTGELFFGEGSRLTVL.

This chain links TRBV5-1 with TRBJ2-5, with a possible D match to TRBD1 (6 bases). V was pared by 5 bases and J by 2 bases, with 13 bases between. CDR1 and CDR2 from the germline V gene are SGHRS and YFSETQ. The CDR3 has 14 residues. The CDR3 DNA sequence: TGCGCCAGCAGTTCTTACGGACAGCAAGAGACCCAGTACTTC. This encodes CASSSYGQQETQYF.

V usage is TRBV27 and J usage is TRBJ1-2; possible D gene TRBD1, 6 bases. Trimming left V 6 bases short and J 8 bases short, with 16 bases between. The CDR3 has 13 residues. CDR1 is MNHEY, CDR2 SMNVEV, per germline (reference sequence). This CDR3 reads CASRAGGRGGYTF. CDR3 nucleotides: TGTGCCAGCAGGGCCGGGGGGCGAGGCGGCTACACCTTC.

The rearrangement links TRBV5-6 to TRBJ2-1, with 9 bases that match TRBD1. The CDR3 runs 17 residues. V lost 3 bases to trimming and J lost 4 bases; unmatched junction nucleotides: 11. The V gene's germline CDR1 is SGHDT and CDR2 YYEEEE. Here the CDR3 DNA reads TGTGCCAGCAGCTCTTGGGGGATAGGGACAGGGTACAATGAGCAGTTCTTC. It is translated as CASSSWGIGTGYNEQFF.

The chain is built from TRBV29-1 and TRBJ2-3; 10 bases are a match to TRBD1. The CDR3 has 14 amino acids. V lost 3 bases, J lost 2 bases, and 2 bases stayed unmatched. The V gene's germline CDR1 is SQVTM and CDR2 ANQGSEA. The CDR3 sequence: CSVDGTGDTDTQYF. The CDR3 DNA reads TGCAGCGTTGACGGGACAGGGGACACAGATACGCAGTATTTT.

This chain connects TRBV11-2 to TRBJ1-4, with TRBD1 matching over 10 bases. CDR1 SGHAT and CDR2 FQNNGV come from the germline V gene. The V segment lost 3 bases and the J segment 8 bases; nucleotides outside the gene matches: 9. The CDR3 has 16 amino acids. In nucleotides, the CDR3 is TGTGCCAGCAGCTTCCTTTCGGGACAGGGGAGGGAAAAACTGTTTTTT. This gives the protein CASSFLSGQGREKLFF. Using reference TRBV11-2 and TRBJ1-4 for the parts outside the CDR3, the full variable domain is EAGVAQSPRYKIIEKRQSVAFWCNPISGHATLYWYQQILGQGPKLLIQFQNNGVVDDSQLPKDRFSAERLKGVDSTLKIQPAKLEDSAVYLCASSFLSGQGREKLFFGSGTQLSVL.

The J gene is TRBJ1-5, the V gene TRBV6-6; TRBD1 matches at 7 bases. Germline assignment: CDR1 MNHNY and CDR2 SVGAGI (reference sequence). Trimming at V came to 8 bases and at J to 4 bases, leaving 8 bases not matched to a gene. This CDR3 has 14 amino acids. The CDR3 DNA reads TGTGCCAGCTCCCGGGACAGTTATAATCAGCCCCAGCATTTT. This gives the protein CASSRDSYNQPQHF.

This chain links TRBV19 with TRBJ2-7, with 7 bases that match TRBD1. CDR1 LNHDA and CDR2 SQIVND come from the germline V gene (reference sequence). The CDR3 consists of 16 residues. Trimming removed 3 bases from V and 0 bases from J; junction bases left unmatched: 8. The CDR3 region is CASSIGGQGVSYEQYF. The CDR3 coding sequence is TGTGCCAGTAGTATTGGAGGTCAGGGGGTCTCCTACGAGCAGTACTTC.

This chain's CDR3 is CASSPKTITPTEAFF. Written as DNA, the CDR3 is TGTGCCAGCAGCCCGAAGACTATTACCCCAACTGAAGCTTTCTTT. The chain has TRBV11-2 and TRBJ1-1, with unresolved D. V lost 5 bases to trimming and J lost 5 bases, with 18 bases between them. The CDR3 consists of 15 residues. Germline-derived CDR1 and CDR2 are SGHAT and FQNNGV.

CDR3 sequence: CASSWGGSDYQPQHF. The CDR3 region has the DNA TGTGCCAGCAGCTGGGGCGGCTCTGATTATCAGCCCCAGCATTTT. V gene TRBV5-5 combines with J gene TRBJ1-5; perhaps TRBD1 as D (5 bases). CDR3 length: 15 residues. The germline CDR1 and CDR2 sequences are SGHKS and YYEKEE (reference sequence). V shed 3 bases and J shed 5 bases, with 15 bases lying between them.

This chain joins TRBV4-1 and TRBJ2-7, with D hard to call. The CDR3 is 16 amino acids. The V gene lost 1 base and the J gene lost 2 bases, with 15 bases spanning the gap. Germline V gene data show CDR1 as MGHRA and CDR2 as YSYEKL. Here the CDR3 DNA reads TGCGCCAGCAGCCAAGCCCACCCTGCAGCGACCTACGAGCAGTACTTC. Encoded protein: CASSQAHPAATYEQYF.

CDR3 DNA sequence: TGTGCCAGCAGCTTTGGACTAGCAGGCTCCTACAATGAGCAGTTCTTC. Translated: CASSFGLAGSYNEQFF. The J gene is TRBJ2-1, the V gene TRBV7-2; 8 nucleotides line up with TRBD2. Unmatched junction bases numbered 4, after V lost 3 bases and J lost 0 bases. The CDR3 runs 16 residues. Germline values: CDR1 SGHTA, CDR2 FQGNSA.

The chain recombines TRBV4-1 with TRBJ2-5; TRBD2 aligns across 13 bases. With 4 bases clipped from V and 5 bases from J, the junction kept 7 bases outside the gene matches. The CDR3 sequence is 16 residues long. Germline V gene lookup returns CDR1 MGHRA and CDR2 YSYEKL. CDR3 in amino acids: CASSLTSGRAGETQYF. As DNA, the CDR3 is TGCGCCAGCAGCCTTACTAGCGGGAGGGCCGGGGAGACCCAGTACTTC.

The chain joins TRBV7-8 to TRBJ2-7, with TRBD1 matching 7 bases. CDR1 is SGHVS, CDR2 FQNEAQ, per germline. Unmatched junction bases numbered 6, after V lost 5 bases and J lost 2 bases. The length of the CDR3 is 14 residues. Written as DNA, the CDR3 is TGTGCCAGCAGCAGTCGACAGGGCGCCTACGAGCAGTACTTC. Its protein product is CASSSRQGAYEQYF.

V gene TRBV10-1 combines with J gene TRBJ1-1, with TRBD1 as a possible D gene (6 bases). V gave up 4 bases and J gave up 8 bases, with 11 bases separating them. The CDR3 runs to 12 residues. The germline CDR1 and CDR2 sequences are WNHNN and SYGVQD (reference sequence). For the CDR3, the DNA is TGCGCCAGCAGTGGGGGGCCGGGAGAAGCTTTCTTT. Its translation is CASSGGPGEAFF.

The V gene is TRBV7-9, the J gene TRBJ1-4; D possibly corresponds to TRBD1 (5 bases). V was pared by 5 bases and J by 3 bases, with 10 bases between. The CDR3 loop spans 14 amino acids. Germline CDR1 and CDR2: SEHNR and FQNEAQ (reference sequence). In DNA form, the CDR3 reads TGTGCCAGCAGCCTTCGGGGGGCTAATGAAAAACTGTTTTTT. This codes for CASSLRGANEKLFF.

The chain carries TRBV7-9 and TRBJ1-1; unclear D gene. The CDR3 totals 14 residues. CDR1 is SEHNR and CDR2 is FQNEAQ in the germline V gene (reference sequence). V gave up 2 bases and J gave up 2 bases, with 9 bases separating them. The CDR3 region has the DNA TGTGCCAGCAGCTTACTTGGCACCAACACTGAAGCTTTCTTT. Translation: CASSLLGTNTEAFF. Variable domain in full (rest from reference TRBV7-9 and TRBJ1-1): DTGVSQNPRHKITKRGQNVTFRCDPISEHNRLYWYRQTLGQGPEFLTYFQNEAQLEKSRLLSDRFSAERPKGSFSTLEIQRTEQGDSAMYLCASSLLGTNTEAFFGQGTRLTVV.

The rearrangement links TRBV5-1 to TRBJ2-2, with 7 bases identical to TRBD1. V dropped 4 bases and J dropped 3; count of bases not matched to a gene: 6. The germline V gene encodes CDR1 SGHRS and CDR2 YFSETQ. The length of the CDR3 is 15 residues. The CDR3 DNA reads TGCGCCAGCAGCGAGGGGGCCCCGTACACCGGGGAGCTGTTTTTT. Translating it yields CASSEGAPYTGELFF.

The chain links TRBV29-1 to TRBJ2-6; maybe TRBD1 (6 bases). V was clipped by 7 bases and J by 0 bases, with 10 bases between them. CDR1 and CDR2 (germline): SQVTM, ANQGSEA. The CDR3 runs to 14 residues. The CDR3 sequence is CSAATGSGANVLTF. In DNA, the CDR3 is TGCAGCGCCGCGACAGGCTCTGGGGCCAACGTCCTGACTTTC.

This chain joins TRBV5-1 and TRBJ1-2; weak D call: TRBD1 (6 bases). The CDR3 covers 14 residues. Germline-derived CDR1 and CDR2 are SGHRS and YFSETQ. V was trimmed by 4 bases and J by 8 bases, leaving 18 bases between them. CDR3 bases: TGCGCCAGCAGCCCGGGACAACATAAAGAGGGCTACACCTTC. It translates to CASSPGQHKEGYTF.

The chain is built from TRBV7-2 and TRBJ2-6; the D is unclear. This CDR3 has 13 residues. V was cut by 7 bases and J by 0 bases, with 4 bases left in between. Germline V CDR1 and CDR2: SGHTA, FQGNSA. The CDR3 DNA is TGTGCCAGCACCAACTCTGGGGCCAACGTCCTGACTTTC. Protein: CASTNSGANVLTF.

The rearrangement links TRBV10-1 to TRBJ2-1; 11 bases match TRBD2. V gave up 3 bases and J gave up 10 bases; unmatched junction bases: 2. Germline CDR1 and CDR2: WNHNN and SYGVQD (reference sequence). There are 13 residues in the CDR3. The CDR3 coding sequence is TGCGCCAGCAGTGAACTAGCGGGAGACGAGCAGTTCTTC. Its translation is CASSELAGDEQFF.

This chain links TRBV6-1 with TRBJ1-1, with unresolved D. V was trimmed by 7 bases and J by 0 bases, leaving 9 bases between them. Germline lookup yields CDR1 MNHNS and CDR2 SASEGT. The length of the CDR3 is 13 residues. CDR3 sequence reads: CASIINLNTEAFF. The CDR3 nucleotides are TGTGCCAGCATTATAAACTTGAACACTGAAGCTTTCTTT.

A remark on this clone: At the DNA level, this CDR3 is encoded by other sequences in the same sample as well. V gene TRBV11-2 combines with J gene TRBJ1-1; D remains unclear. The CDR3 contains 13 residues. Germline CDR1 SGHAT, CDR2 FQNNGV. V was shortened by 7 bases and J by 1 base, with 10 bases between the two germline ends. CDR3 sequence (DNA): TGTGCCAGCACCCTACAGTCGAACACTGAAGCTTTCTTT. It yields the protein CASTLQSNTEAFF.

The chain has TRBV18 and TRBJ1-6; TRBD1 is a possible D gene (6 bases). Deletions cut 2 bases from V and 7 bases from J, with 12 bases between. The length of the CDR3 is 15 residues. From germline, CDR1 is KGHSH and CDR2 LQKENI. CDR3 nucleotides: TGTGCCAGCTCACCAAGGGAGACAGGAAATTCACCCCTCCACTTT. Protein sequence: CASSPRETGNSPLHF.

This chain links TRBV29-1 with TRBJ2-5; a possible D gene is TRBD2 (6 bases). The CDR3 is made up of 13 amino acids. Trimming took off 6 bases at V and 9 bases at J, with 20 bases between the two ends. The germline V gene has CDR1 SQVTM and CDR2 ANQGSEA. The CDR3 here is CSVASGVTGAQYF. The DNA of the CDR3 is TGCAGCGTCGCCTCGGGAGTAACTGGGGCCCAGTACTTC. The entire variable domain, with the rest obtained from reference TRBV29-1 and TRBJ2-5, is as follows: SAVISQKPSRDICQRGTSLTIQCQVDSQVTMMFWYRQQPGQSLTLIATANQGSEATYESGFVIDKFPISRPNLTFSTLTVSNMSPEDSSIYLCSVASGVTGAQYFGPGTRLLVL.

V usage is TRBV29-1 and J usage is TRBJ2-7; possibly TRBD1 for D (5 bases). The V and J ends lost 4 bases and 3 bases respectively, with 13 bases between them. The germline gives CDR1 SQVTM, CDR2 ANQGSEA. The CDR3 totals 13 residues. The CDR3 protein is CSVVQGLGYEQYF. In DNA form, the CDR3 reads TGCAGCGTTGTTCAGGGATTGGGCTACGAGCAGTACTTC.

The rearrangement joins TRBV5-1 to TRBJ2-7; 12 bases match TRBD1. V lost 4 bases and J lost 2; bases outside the gene matches: 4. There are 15 residues in the CDR3. Germline V gene lookup returns CDR1 SGHRS and CDR2 YFSETQ. CDR3: CASSLGTGGPYEQYF. CDR3 DNA: TGCGCCAGCAGCCTTGGGACAGGGGGCCCCTACGAGCAGTACTTC.

The rearrangement joins TRBV7-6 to TRBJ2-7, with 8 bases lining up with TRBD2. The CDR3 totals 15 residues. The junction had 7 bases not matched to a gene; V was cut back by 0 bases and J by 6 bases. The germline CDR1 and CDR2 sequences are SGHVS and FNYEAQ. The CDR3: CASSLANAAGGEQYF. DNA of the CDR3: TGTGCCAGCAGCTTAGCGAACGCCGCGGGGGGCGAGCAGTACTTC.